Each of the 13 T cell receptor beta chains below was sequenced from the same sample in a study of shared clonotypes between healthy human individuals. Assay: immunoSEQ multiplex PCR; the TCRdb copy retains only in-frame clones and omits some. The sample carries about 600,000 clones, around three quarters recorded once. The sequenced sample consisted of PBMCs. The receptor set was obtained from a woman in her thirties or forties in good health. Some clones in this sample may be carry-over from other donors' samples.

With regard to this clone: Since a much larger clone is just one base distant, this may be a read error. The chain carries TRBV7-9 and TRBJ2-5; D not resolved. Deletions cut 5 bases from V and 4 bases from J, with 8 bases between. Per the germline V gene, CDR1 is SEHNR and CDR2 is FQNEAQ (reference sequence). This CDR3 is 12 amino acids long. The CDR3 DNA reads as TGTGCCAGCAGCATATGGGTAGAGACCCAGTACTTC. Encoded protein: CASSIWVETQYF.

This clone came up a few times. The chain links TRBV7-2 to TRBJ2-1; 12 positions agree with TRBD2. This CDR3 has 17 amino acids. With V trimmed by 5 bases and J by 7 bases, 12 bases remained unmatched. The germline V gene encodes CDR1 SGHTA and CDR2 FQGNSA. The chain's CDR3 is CASSRPSLAGGRNEQFF. CDR3 nucleotide sequence: TGTGCCAGCAGCCGACCTTCTCTAGCGGGAGGGAGAAATGAGCAGTTCTTC.

V and J are TRBV10-3 and TRBJ2-7; 8 positions match TRBD1. The V gene end was trimmed by 4 bases and the J gene end by 0 bases; junction bases not matched to a gene: 11. CDR1 and CDR2 from the germline V gene are ENHRY and SYGVKD. The CDR3 sequence is 17 residues long. This chain's CDR3 is CAISGGGDRRSSYEQYF. The CDR3 DNA sequence: TGTGCCATCAGTGGAGGTGGGGACAGGAGAAGCTCCTACGAGCAGTACTTC.

The V gene is TRBV27, the J gene TRBJ2-3; D is possibly TRBD1 (8 bases). Germline V gives CDR1 MNHEY, CDR2 SMNVEV (reference sequence). V was cut by 5 bases and J by 2 bases, with 20 bases left in between. The CDR3 is made up of 17 amino acids. The DNA of the CDR3 is TGTGCCAGCAGTCGAAGACAGGGGAGGGGCGTCACAGATACGCAGTATTTT. The encoded protein is CASSRRQGRGVTDTQYF.

Regarding this clone: Compared with germline, one end of the junction differs, possibly owing to a read error. The V and J genes are TRBV7-2 and TRBJ2-3; the D is unclear. This CDR3 contains 12 residues. CDR1 SGHTA and CDR2 FQGNSA come from the germline V gene. DNA for the CDR3: TGTGCCAGCAGCTTAGGTGAAGGTCCCAGGAATTTT. Translating it yields CASSLGEGPRNF.

The chain carries TRBV28 and TRBJ2-7, with 9 bases aligning to TRBD1. This CDR3 has 15 residues. V lost 1 base and J lost 3; bases outside the gene matches: 4. Germline-derived CDR1 and CDR2 are MDHEN and SYDVKM. The CDR3 loop is CASSLSGTGYYEQYF. As DNA, the CDR3 is TGTGCCAGCAGTTTATCCGGGACAGGGTACTACGAGCAGTACTTC.

This sequence joins TRBV5-1 and TRBJ2-2, with 11 bases lining up with TRBD2. V gave up 4 bases and J gave up 0 bases; unmatched junction bases: 2. Germline CDR1 is SGHRS and CDR2 is YFSETQ. This CDR3 has 16 amino acids. The CDR3 DNA follows: TGCGCCAGCAGCCAACTAGCGGGAGCGAACACCGGGGAGCTGTTTTTT. This translates into CASSQLAGANTGELFF. The full variable domain, completed using reference TRBV5-1 and TRBJ2-2, is KAGVTQTPRYLIKTRGQQVTLSCSPISGHRSVSWYQQTPGQGLQFLFEYFSETQRNKGNFPGRFSGRQFSNSRSEMNVSTLELGDSALYLCASSQLAGANTGELFFGEGSRLTVL.

V is TRBV6-6 and J is TRBJ2-1; TRBD2 matches 14 bases. Losses at the gene ends were 6 bases for V and 10 bases for J; bases not matched to a gene: 2. CDR3 length: 13 residues. CDR1 is MNHNY, CDR2 SVGAGI, per germline (reference sequence). The CDR3 DNA sequence: TGTGCCAGCAGAAGACTAGCGGGAGGGGAGCAGTTCTTC. Its protein product is CASRRLAGGEQFF.

This clone was observed a few times. The chain recombines TRBV7-9 with TRBJ2-1; either TRBD1 or TRBD2 may fit D (6 bases each). Per germline, CDR1 SEHNR and CDR2 FQNEAQ (reference sequence). The CDR3 has 19 residues. Trimming stripped 5 bases from V and 0 bases from J, with 23 bases between. DNA for the CDR3: TGTGCCAGCAGCCCCGCCGGGGGCCGCAGGGATAGCTCCTACAATGAGCAGTTCTTC. Amino acids: CASSPAGGRRDSSYNEQFF.

The CDR3 nucleotides are TGTGCCAGCAGCCCGGGACGGTACACTGAAGCTTTCTTT. This translates into CASSPGRYTEAFF. The gene calls are TRBV5-6 and TRBJ1-1; D perhaps matches TRBD1 (5 bases). CDR3 length: 13 residues. V dropped 4 bases and J dropped 3 bases, with 10 bases sitting between them. Looked up from germline, CDR1 is SGHDT and CDR2 is YYEEEE.

The table lists this clone with a count of one. The rearrangement links TRBV7-3 to TRBJ2-6, with TRBD2 matching over 14 bases. The germline V gene has CDR1 SGHTA and CDR2 FQGTGA. The CDR3 loop spans 19 amino acids. V was pared by 4 bases and J by 4 bases, with 9 bases of the junction left unmatched. This CDR3 reads CASSSIGLAGGYGANVLTF. The CDR3 nucleotides read TGTGCCAGCAGCTCTATAGGACTAGCGGGAGGATACGGGGCCAACGTCCTGACTTTC.

The gene calls are TRBV19 and TRBJ2-7, with TRBD2 matching 7 bases. CDR1 LNHDA and CDR2 SQIVND come from the germline V gene (reference sequence). V was pared by 4 bases and J by 1 base, with 10 bases of the junction left unmatched. CDR3 size: 16 residues. Here the CDR3 reads CASSTPLGGTSYEQYF. In DNA form, the CDR3 reads TGTGCCAGTAGTACCCCTCTGGGGGGGACTTCCTACGAGCAGTACTTC.

Many counts were recorded for this clone. Within the sample, other DNA sequences also encode this same CDR3. The chain employs TRBV30 and TRBJ1-1, with D possibly TRBD1 on 6 matching bases. The CDR3 sequence is 14 residues long. CDR1 and CDR2 (germline): GTSNPN, SVGIG (reference sequence). V lost 2 bases and J lost 3, with 13 bases in between. CDR3 amino acids: CAWSHRDGDTEAFF. The CDR3 nucleotides read TGTGCCTGGAGTCACAGGGACGGGGACACTGAAGCTTTCTTT.